This T cell receptor (beta chain) comes out of a study of shared clonotypes between healthy human individuals. The authors split each subset's genomic DNA evenly across several immunoSEQ plates. Source study methods: ImmunoSEQ output lacked quality scores and full-length reads, limiting matched filtering. Only in-frame clones appear in the TCRdb table, and some are missing; sequencing was by immunoSEQ multiplex PCR. V and J calls and clone size follow that table, whereas D and trimming were derived from the DNA. The profile shows roughly 1,000,000 clones, approximately 80% of them singletons. Regarding the study as a whole: Relative to clonotypes present in all four donors, those not shared had lower generation probabilities.

Per germline, CDR1 SGHAT and CDR2 FQNNGV. The CDR3 runs 16 residues. Trimming took 3 bases from V and 2 from J; bases not matched to a gene: 6. In the case of this clone: Its antigen is not identified.

The specimen was memory CD4+ T cells from PBMCs. Subset here: CD45RA-negative fraction. The V and J genes are TRBV11-2 and TRBJ2-3; the match to TRBD2 covers 9 bases. This sequence was found in a man aged 18 to 29 in good health. Some clones in this sample may be carry-over from other donors' samples. CDR3 bases: TGTGCCAGCAGCTTGCTAGCGGGAACGTACACAGATACGCAGTATTTT. This encodes CASSLLAGTYTDTQYF.